The TCR beta chain under discussion was sequenced for a study of shared clonotypes between healthy human individuals. Germline loops: CDR1 SGHRS, CDR2 YFSETQ. V shed 4 bases and J 6 bases; nucleotides not matched to a gene: 5. CDR3 length equals 13 residues. Sequencing was performed with immunoSEQ multiplex PCR; in TCRdb, only in-frame clones are kept and a portion is missing. Here the sample spans some 2,000,000 clones, roughly 94% being singletons. The V gene is TRBV5-1, the J gene TRBJ2-3, with 7 bases lining up with TRBD2. The sample was naive CD4+ T cells sorted from blood. Subset given: CD45RA+ positively selected. The sequence was obtained from a man between 18 and 35 years old in good health. The CDR3 loop reads CASSSGMGDTQYF. CDR3 DNA sequence: TGCGCCAGCAGCAGCGGGATGGGGGATACGCAGTATTTT.